This TCR beta chain was identified in a study of blood T cell repertoires in COVID-19. Participants came from fewer than 25 US areas, aged roughly 18 to 89 years. CDR3 length: 15 residues. CDR1 and CDR2 from the germline V gene are SGHAT and FQNNGV. The V gene end was trimmed by 4 bases and the J gene end by 3 bases; junction bases not matched to a gene: 8. The authors' processing: From reference gene primer amplification, estimates of nucleated cell counts were derived. Sequenced by immunoSEQ multiplex PCR; TCRdb stores in-frame clones only, minus some. The V and J calls and clone size come from that table; D and trimming were worked out from the DNA. The data show approximately 230,000 clones, with around 89% seen just once and roughly 4% held by the top ten.

The TCR originated in a young woman who had recovered from COVID-19. The chain is built from TRBV11-2 and TRBJ2-7; TRBD1 aligns across 8 bases. Input material: PBMCs or T cells enriched from blood (not recorded which). This chain's CDR3 is CASSSLTGEFYEQYF. The DNA for the CDR3 is TGTGCCAGCAGCTCGCTGACAGGGGAGTTCTACGAGCAGTACTTC. The whole variable domain, filled in from reference TRBV11-2 and TRBJ2-7, reads EAGVAQSPRYKIIEKRQSVAFWCNPISGHATLYWYQQILGQGPKLLIQFQNNGVVDDSQLPKDRFSAERLKGVDSTLKIQPAKLEDSAVYLCASSSLTGEFYEQYFGPGTRLTVT.